The 7 T cell receptor beta chains in this list originate from one sample, sequenced in a study of shared clonotypes between healthy human individuals. Positive CCR7 selection of CD45RO-negative cells yielded the naive CD8 cells, and terminally differentiated effector memory CD45RA+ cells were excluded. Some clones are missing from TCRdb's copy, which holds only in-frame ones; the method was immunoSEQ multiplex PCR. The sample lists around 620,000 clones; 90% to 95% were seen once. The source material was naive CD8+ T cells sorted from blood. These TCRs come from a woman in her 30s in good health.

This chain uses TRBV4-1 with TRBJ2-3; a possible D gene is TRBD2 (5 bases). Germline loops: CDR1 MGHRA, CDR2 YSYEKL. Trimming shortened V by 1 base and J by 6 bases, and 14 bases separated the two germline ends. The CDR3 runs to 15 residues. This chain's CDR3 is CASSQVGSRGDTQYF. The CDR3 nucleotides read TGCGCCAGCAGCCAAGTCGGTAGCCGAGGGGATACGCAGTATTTT.

The genes are TRBV9 and TRBJ2-7; 9 nucleotides match TRBD2. V lost 7 bases, J lost 5 bases, and 10 bases stayed unmatched. This CDR3 comprises 14 residues. Germline CDR1 and CDR2: SGDLS and YYNGEE. The CDR3 reads CASSGREGADEQYF. In DNA form, the CDR3 reads TGTGCCAGCTCTGGGCGGGAGGGTGCCGACGAGCAGTACTTC. The entire variable domain, with the rest obtained from reference TRBV9 and TRBJ2-7, is as follows: DSGVTQTPKHLITATGQRVTLRCSPRSGDLSVYWYQQSLDQGLQFLIQYYNGEERAKGNILERFSAQQFPDLHSELNLSSLELGDSALYFCASSGREGADEQYFGPGTRLTVT.

The J gene is TRBJ1-4, the V gene TRBV7-6; D might be TRBD1 (5 bases). The V end was cut by 1 base, the J end by 7 bases, with 16 bases between. The CDR3 runs to 16 residues. CDR1 and CDR2 from the germline V gene are SGHVS and FNYEAQ. The CDR3 is CASSLVEVKRGEKLFF. The CDR3 DNA sequence: TGTGCCAGCAGCTTAGTAGAGGTCAAGAGGGGTGAAAAACTGTTTTTT.

The chain has TRBV10-2 and TRBJ1-2; maybe TRBD1 (5 bases). The CDR3 is 11 amino acids. The germline gives CDR1 WSHSY, CDR2 SAAADI. V lost 6 bases to trimming and J lost 4 bases, with 6 bases between them. The CDR3 DNA sequence: TGCGCCAGCAGGGGGCTCTATGGCTACACCTTC. This codes for CASRGLYGYTF.

This chain connects TRBV4-1 to TRBJ2-7; D remains unclear. CDR1 is MGHRA and CDR2 is YSYEKL in the germline V gene. The CDR3 is made up of 14 amino acids. The V gene lost 7 bases and the J gene lost 0 bases, with 13 bases spanning the gap. The CDR3 DNA reads TGCGCCAGCAAGGAAAGGGCTACCTCCTACGAGCAGTACTTC. This sequence encodes CASKERATSYEQYF.

The chain employs TRBV9 and TRBJ2-3, with D maybe TRBD2 (5 bases). This CDR3 spans 15 amino acids. The germline V gene encodes CDR1 SGDLS and CDR2 YYNGEE. With 4 bases removed from V and 0 bases from J, the gap between germline ends came to 12 bases. The CDR3 DNA is TGTGCCAGCAGCCCTTTAGCGCGTAGCACAGATACGCAGTATTTT. It specifies CASSPLARSTDTQYF.

This clone was seen once. The genes are TRBV7-9 and TRBJ2-2; 10 bases line up with TRBD2. Trimming cost V 0 bases and J 6 bases; bases outside gene matches: 4. Germline V gene sequence: CDR1 SEHNR, CDR2 FQNEAQ (reference sequence). The CDR3 is 16 amino acids. CDR3 loop: CASSLAPSGSAGELFF. In DNA form, the CDR3 reads TGTGCCAGCAGCTTAGCTCCTAGCGGGAGTGCCGGGGAGCTGTTTTTT. The complete variable domain, with remaining parts taken from reference TRBV7-9 and TRBJ2-2, reads DTGVSQNPRHKITKRGQNVTFRCDPISEHNRLYWYRQTLGQGPEFLTYFQNEAQLEKSRLLSDRFSAERPKGSFSTLEIQRTEQGDSAMYLCASSLAPSGSAGELFFGEGSRLTVL.